This T cell receptor (beta chain) was observed in a study of human T cells and chemical hapten exposure. Time point given: pre-sensitization, week 0. The treatment was: therapeutic diphenylcyclopropenone sensitization with weekly scalp DPC. Ahead of each patch test application, blood was drawn. Sequencing started from total RNA isolated from unfractionated whole blood. The CDR3 covers 15 residues. V was trimmed by 5 bases and J by 5 bases, leaving 16 bases between them. The germline gives CDR1 MDHEN, CDR2 SYDVKM. TCRdb re-called the RACE reads through MiXCR, storing one row per CDR3 protein. This table has roughly 40,000 distinct CDR3 sequences, 9.5% to 15% appearing once. This clonotype was seen many times.

This TCR was recovered from a woman younger than 45 with alopecia areata. Some clones in this sample may be carry-over from other donors' samples. Here the sequenced sample was whole blood, taken in connection with sensitization to the hapten diphenylcyclopropenone (DPC). This chain uses TRBV28 with TRBJ2-1, with no clear D. CDR3 coding DNA: TGTGCCAGCAGTACCCCCCGGATCCTACACAATGAGCAGTTCTTC. Its protein product is CASSTPRILHNEQFF.